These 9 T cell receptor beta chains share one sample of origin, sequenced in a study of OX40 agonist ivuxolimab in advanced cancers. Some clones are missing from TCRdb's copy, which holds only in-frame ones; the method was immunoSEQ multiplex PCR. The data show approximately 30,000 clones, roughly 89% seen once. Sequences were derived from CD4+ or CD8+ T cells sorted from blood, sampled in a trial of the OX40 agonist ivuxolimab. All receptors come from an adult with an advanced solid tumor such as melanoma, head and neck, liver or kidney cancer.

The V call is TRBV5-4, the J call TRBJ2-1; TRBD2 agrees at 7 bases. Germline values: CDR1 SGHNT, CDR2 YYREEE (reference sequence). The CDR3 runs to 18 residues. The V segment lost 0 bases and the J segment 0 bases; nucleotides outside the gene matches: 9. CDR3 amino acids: CASSLEWGGGSSYNEQFF. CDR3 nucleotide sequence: TGTGCCAGCAGCTTGGAATGGGGGGGAGGGAGCTCCTACAATGAGCAGTTCTTC. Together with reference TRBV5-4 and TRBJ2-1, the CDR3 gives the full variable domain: ETGVTQSPTHLIKTRGQQVTLRCSSQSGHNTVSWYQQALGQGPQFIFQYYREEENGRGNFPPRFSGLQFPNYSSELNVNALELDDSALYLCASSLEWGGGSSYNEQFFGPGTRLTVL.

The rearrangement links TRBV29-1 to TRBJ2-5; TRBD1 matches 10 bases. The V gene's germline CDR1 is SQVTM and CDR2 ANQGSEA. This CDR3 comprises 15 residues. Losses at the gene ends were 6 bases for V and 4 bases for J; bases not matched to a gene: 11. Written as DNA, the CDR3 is TGCAGCGTGCCCTCAGGACAGGGGGTCCGAGAGACCCAGTACTTC. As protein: CSVPSGQGVRETQYF. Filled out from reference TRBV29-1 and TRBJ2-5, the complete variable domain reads SAVISQKPSRDICQRGTSLTIQCQVDSQVTMMFWYRQQPGQSLTLIATANQGSEATYESGFVIDKFPISRPNLTFSTLTVSNMSPEDSSIYLCSVPSGQGVRETQYFGPGTRLLVL.

The CDR3 coding sequence is TGCAGCGTCCCCTCGGGCACTGAAGCTTTCTTT. The encoded protein is CSVPSGTEAFF. The rearrangement uses TRBV29-1 and TRBJ1-1, with no clear D. CDR3 size: 11 residues. Germline-derived CDR1 and CDR2 are SQVTM and ANQGSEA. The V gene lost 6 bases and the J gene lost 4 bases, with 9 bases spanning the gap. Full variable domain (rest looked up from reference TRBV29-1 and TRBJ1-1): SAVISQKPSRDICQRGTSLTIQCQVDSQVTMMFWYRQQPGQSLTLIATANQGSEATYESGFVIDKFPISRPNLTFSTLTVSNMSPEDSSIYLCSVPSGTEAFFGQGTRLTVV.

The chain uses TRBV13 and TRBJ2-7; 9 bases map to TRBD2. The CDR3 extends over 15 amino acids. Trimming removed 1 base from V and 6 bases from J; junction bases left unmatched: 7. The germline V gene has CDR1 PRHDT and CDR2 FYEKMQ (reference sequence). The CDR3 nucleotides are TGTGCCAGCAGCTTAGAACTAGCGGGTAACGCCGAGCAGTACTTC. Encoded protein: CASSLELAGNAEQYF. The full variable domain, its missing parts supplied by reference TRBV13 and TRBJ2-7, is AAGVIQSPRHLIKEKRETATLKCYPIPRHDTVYWYQQGPGQDPQFLISFYEKMQSDKGSIPDRFSAQQFSDYHSELNMSSLELGDSALYFCASSLELAGNAEQYFGPGTRLTVT.

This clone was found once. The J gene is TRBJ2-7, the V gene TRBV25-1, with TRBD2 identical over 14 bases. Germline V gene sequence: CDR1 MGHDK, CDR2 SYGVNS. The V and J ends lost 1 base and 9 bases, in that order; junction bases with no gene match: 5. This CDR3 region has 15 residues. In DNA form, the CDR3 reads TGTGCCAGCAGTGAATGGACTAGCGGGGGGCCGCCGCAGTACTTC. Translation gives CASSEWTSGGPPQYF.

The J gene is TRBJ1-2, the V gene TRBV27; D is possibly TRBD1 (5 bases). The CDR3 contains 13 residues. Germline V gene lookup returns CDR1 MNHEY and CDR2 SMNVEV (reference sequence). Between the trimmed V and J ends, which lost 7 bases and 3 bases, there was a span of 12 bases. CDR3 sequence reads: CASKQGMDYGYTF. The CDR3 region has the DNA TGTGCCAGCAAGCAGGGCATGGACTATGGCTACACCTTC.

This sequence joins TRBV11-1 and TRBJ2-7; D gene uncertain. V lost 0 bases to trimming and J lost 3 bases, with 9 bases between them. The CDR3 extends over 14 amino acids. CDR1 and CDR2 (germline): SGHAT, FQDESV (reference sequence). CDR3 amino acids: CASSLAGNRYEQYF. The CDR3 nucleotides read TGTGCCAGCAGCTTAGCGGGGAATCGCTACGAGCAGTACTTC.

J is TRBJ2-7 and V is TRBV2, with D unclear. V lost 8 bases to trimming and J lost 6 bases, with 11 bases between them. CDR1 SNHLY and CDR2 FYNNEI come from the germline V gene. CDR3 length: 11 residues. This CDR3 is CASSEVGEQYF. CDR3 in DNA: TGTGCCAGCTCAGAGGTGGGCGAGCAGTACTTC. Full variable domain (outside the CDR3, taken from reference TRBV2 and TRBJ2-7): EPEVTQTPSHQVTQMGQEVILRCVPISNHLYFYWYRQILGQKVEFLVSFYNNEISEKSEIFDDQFSVERPDGSNFTLKIRSTKLEDSAMYFCASSEVGEQYFGPGTRLTVT.

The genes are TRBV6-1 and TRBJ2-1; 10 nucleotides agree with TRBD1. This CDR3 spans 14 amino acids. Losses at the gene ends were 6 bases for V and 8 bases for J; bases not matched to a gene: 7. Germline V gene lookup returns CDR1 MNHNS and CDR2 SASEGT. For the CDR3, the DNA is TGTGCCAGCAGCCCCTGGGACAGGGGCGATGAGCAGTTCTTC. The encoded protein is CASSPWDRGDEQFF.